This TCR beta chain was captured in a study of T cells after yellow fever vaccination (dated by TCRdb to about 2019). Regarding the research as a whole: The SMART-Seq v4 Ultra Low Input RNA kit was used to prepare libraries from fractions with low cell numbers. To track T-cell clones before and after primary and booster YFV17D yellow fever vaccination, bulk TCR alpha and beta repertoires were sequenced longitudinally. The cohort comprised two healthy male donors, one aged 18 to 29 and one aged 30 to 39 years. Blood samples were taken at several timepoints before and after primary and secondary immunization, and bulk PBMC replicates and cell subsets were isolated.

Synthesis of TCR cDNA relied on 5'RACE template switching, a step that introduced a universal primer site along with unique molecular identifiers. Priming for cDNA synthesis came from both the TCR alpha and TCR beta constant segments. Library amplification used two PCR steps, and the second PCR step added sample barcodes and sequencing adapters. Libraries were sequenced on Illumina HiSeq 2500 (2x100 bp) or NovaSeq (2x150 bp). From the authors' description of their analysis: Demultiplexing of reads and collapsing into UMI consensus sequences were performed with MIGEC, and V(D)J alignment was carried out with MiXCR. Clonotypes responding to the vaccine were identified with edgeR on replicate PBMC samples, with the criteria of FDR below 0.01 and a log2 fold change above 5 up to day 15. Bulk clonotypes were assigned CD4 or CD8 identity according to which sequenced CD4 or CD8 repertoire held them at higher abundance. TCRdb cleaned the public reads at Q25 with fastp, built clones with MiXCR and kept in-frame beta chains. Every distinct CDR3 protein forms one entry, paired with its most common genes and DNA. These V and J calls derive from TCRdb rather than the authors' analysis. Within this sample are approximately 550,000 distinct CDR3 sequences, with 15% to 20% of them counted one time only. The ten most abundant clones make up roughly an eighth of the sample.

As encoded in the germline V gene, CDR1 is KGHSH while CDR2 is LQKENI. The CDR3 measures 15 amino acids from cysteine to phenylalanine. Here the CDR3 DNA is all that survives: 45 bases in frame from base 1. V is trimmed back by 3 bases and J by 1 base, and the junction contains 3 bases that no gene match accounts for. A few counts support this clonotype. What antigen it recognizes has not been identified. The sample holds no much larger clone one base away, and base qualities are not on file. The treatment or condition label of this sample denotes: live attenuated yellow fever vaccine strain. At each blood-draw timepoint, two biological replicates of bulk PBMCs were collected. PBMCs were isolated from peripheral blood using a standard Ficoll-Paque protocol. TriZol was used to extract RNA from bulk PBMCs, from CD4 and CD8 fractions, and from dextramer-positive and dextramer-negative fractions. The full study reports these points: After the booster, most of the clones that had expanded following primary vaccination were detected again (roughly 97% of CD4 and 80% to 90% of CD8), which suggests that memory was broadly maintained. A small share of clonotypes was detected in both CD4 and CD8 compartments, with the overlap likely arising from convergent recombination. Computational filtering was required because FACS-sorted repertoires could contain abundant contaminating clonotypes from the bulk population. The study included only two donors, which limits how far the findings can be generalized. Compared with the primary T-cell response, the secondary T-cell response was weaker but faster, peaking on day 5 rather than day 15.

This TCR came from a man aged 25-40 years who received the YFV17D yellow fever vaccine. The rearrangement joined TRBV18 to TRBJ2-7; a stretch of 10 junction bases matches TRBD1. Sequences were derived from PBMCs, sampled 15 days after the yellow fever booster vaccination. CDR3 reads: CASSPRQGASYEQYF. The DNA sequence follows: TGTGCCAGCTCACCGAGACAGGGGGCATCCTACGAGCAGTACTTC.